This TCR beta chain came from a study of post-analysis software for immune sequencing data. Study at large: Relapsing-remitting, secondary progressive and progressive-relapsing multiple sclerosis were all included among the disease courses. Study conclusions and caveats: Strong co-clustering by F measure linked samples that shared a preparation batch. Normalized Chao1 diversity was significantly lower in multiple sclerosis patients than in controls. TRBV5-6, TRBV5-1 and TRBV20-1 were among five TRBV segments more frequent in patients than controls.

TCR beta libraries were prepared from cDNA with unique molecular identifiers. From the PCR reads, TCRdb called clonotypes with MiXCR, one entry per CDR3 protein. The table includes hundreds of thousands of distinct CDR3 sequences, roughly 45% detected once. About this clonotype itself: Its antigen is currently unknown.

This CDR3 region has 13 residues. Germline assignment: CDR1 DFQATT and CDR2 SNEGSKA (reference sequence). Trimming stripped 6 bases from V and 10 bases from J, with 19 bases between. This sequence was found in a girl aged 10-17 years with multiple sclerosis. Sequenced material: blood. The chain combines TRBV20-1 with TRBJ2-1; perhaps TRBD1 as D (5 bases). For the CDR3, the DNA is TGCAGTGCAAGCGACAGTCCATCCTACGAGCAGTTCTTC. This sequence encodes CSASDSPSYEQFF.